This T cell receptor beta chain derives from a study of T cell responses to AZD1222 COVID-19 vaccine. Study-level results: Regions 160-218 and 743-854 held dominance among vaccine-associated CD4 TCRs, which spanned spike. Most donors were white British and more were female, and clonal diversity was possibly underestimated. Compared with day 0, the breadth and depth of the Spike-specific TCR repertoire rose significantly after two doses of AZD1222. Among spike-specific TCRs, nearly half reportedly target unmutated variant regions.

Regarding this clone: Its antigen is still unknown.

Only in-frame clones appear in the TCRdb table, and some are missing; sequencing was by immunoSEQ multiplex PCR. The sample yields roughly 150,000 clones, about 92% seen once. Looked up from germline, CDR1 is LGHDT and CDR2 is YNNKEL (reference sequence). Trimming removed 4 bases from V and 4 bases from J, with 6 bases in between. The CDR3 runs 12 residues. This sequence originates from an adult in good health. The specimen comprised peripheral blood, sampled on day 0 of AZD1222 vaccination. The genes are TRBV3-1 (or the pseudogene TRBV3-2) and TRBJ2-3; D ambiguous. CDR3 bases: TGTGCCAGCAGCCCGCCGTCAGATACGCAGTATTTT. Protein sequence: CASSPPSDTQYF.